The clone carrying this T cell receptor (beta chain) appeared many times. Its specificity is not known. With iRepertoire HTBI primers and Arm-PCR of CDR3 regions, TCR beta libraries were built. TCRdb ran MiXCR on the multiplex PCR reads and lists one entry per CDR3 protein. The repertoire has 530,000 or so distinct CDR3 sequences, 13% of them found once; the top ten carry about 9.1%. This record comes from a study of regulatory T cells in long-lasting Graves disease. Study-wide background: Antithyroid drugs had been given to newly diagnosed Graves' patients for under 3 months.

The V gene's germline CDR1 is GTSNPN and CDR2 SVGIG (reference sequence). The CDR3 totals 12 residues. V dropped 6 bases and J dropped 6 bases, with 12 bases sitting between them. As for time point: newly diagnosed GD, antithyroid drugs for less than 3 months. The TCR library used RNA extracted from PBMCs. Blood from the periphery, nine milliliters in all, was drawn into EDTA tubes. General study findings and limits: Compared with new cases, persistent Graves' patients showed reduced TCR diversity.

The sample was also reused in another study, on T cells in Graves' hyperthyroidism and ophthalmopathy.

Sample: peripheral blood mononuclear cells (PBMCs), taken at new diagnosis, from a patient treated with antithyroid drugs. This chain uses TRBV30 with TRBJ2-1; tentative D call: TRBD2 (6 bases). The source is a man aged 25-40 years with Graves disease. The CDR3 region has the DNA TGTGCCTGTTCGGGGACTCCCAATGAGCAGTTCTTC. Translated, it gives CACSGTPNEQFF.